This is a list of T cell receptor beta chains from one sample in a study of blood T cell repertoires in COVID-19. Produced via immunoSEQ multiplex PCR; TCRdb's table is partial and in-frame only. The sample has a few hundred thousand clones, around 83% seen once. The specimen sequenced was peripheral blood. The receptors come from a woman aged 40 to 50 who had recovered from COVID-19. Each CDR3 is given with its conserved first and last residue.

TRBV27	TRBJ1-6	CASSYRDSNSPLHF
TRBV19	TRBJ2-2	CASSISTSTGELFF
TRBV5-1	TRBJ1-2	CASSPHTGEARGYTF
TRBV9	TRBJ2-7	CASSAGLGYSYEQYF
TRBV20-1	TRBJ2-1	CSASPLRRGAYNEQFF
TRBV7-6	TRBJ2-3	CASSKQPGQGANTQYF
TRBV6-1	TRBJ2-3	CASSESAGGGPRHTQYF
TRBV19	TRBJ1-2	CASSTLIQGYGYTF
TRBV7-3	TRBJ2-1	CASSLQGDRNEQFF
TRBV7-9	TRBJ1-4	CASSTGDGEKLFF
TRBV2	TRBJ1-2	CASSEAGGYGYTF
TRBV6-2/TRBV6-3	TRBJ1-1	CASSRTDSEAFF
TRBV7-2	TRBJ2-1	CASSLVQGSHNEQFF
TRBV14	TRBJ2-2	CASSPFSGQGNTGELFF
TRBV3-1/TRBV3-2	TRBJ1-6	CASFSTGSPSSPLHF
TRBV12-3/TRBV12-4	TRBJ1-6	CASSDSSVSPLHF
TRBV3-1/TRBV3-2	TRBJ1-3	CASSQGSGIGNTIYF
TRBV5-6	TRBJ1-2	CASSSASGIYGYTF
TRBV7-2	TRBJ1-5	CASSFRREGNQPQHF
TRBV11-2	TRBJ1-1	CASSFSGQQNTEAFF
TRBV28	TRBJ1-1	CASRFPGQGAFF